The 20 T cell receptor beta chains reported below all come from one sample, sequenced in a study of response to subunit inactivated influenza vaccine. One entry per CDR3 protein results from TCRdb running MiXCR on the RT-PCR reads. The data hold fewer than 700,000 distinct CDR3 sequences, with 10% to 15% observed a single time. Sequencing used PBMCs from blood, obtained roughly 47 days after vaccination. These receptors came from a man aged 50 or older who received an inactivated influenza vaccine.

With respect to this clonotype: This could be a read error, since a much larger clone is one nucleotide away. The rearrangement uses TRBV7-2 and TRBJ2-7; TRBD1 agrees at 10 bases. Per the germline V gene, CDR1 is SGHTA and CDR2 is FQGNSA. The CDR3 runs to 14 residues. The chain's CDR3 is CASSPGTGVYEQDF. The DNA of the CDR3 is TGTGCCAGCAGCCCCGGGACAGGGGTCTACGAGCAGGACTTC.

Details on this clonotype: Compared with germline, one end of the junction differs, possibly owing to a read error. The rearrangement links TRBV11-2 to TRBJ2-1; D is ambiguous. The CDR3 contains 13 residues. CDR1 is SGHAT, CDR2 FQNNGV, per germline. The CDR3 DNA follows: TGTGCCAGCAGCTTAGTATCTTACAATGAGCTGTTCTTC. Translated: CASSLVSYNELFF. Combining the CDR3 with reference TRBV11-2 and TRBJ2-1 gives the whole variable domain EAGVAQSPRYKIIEKRQSVAFWCNPISGHATLYWYQQILGQGPKLLIQFQNNGVVDDSQLPKDRFSAERLKGVDSTLKIQPAKLEDSAVYLCASSLVSYNELFFGPGTRLTVL.

This chain connects TRBV20-1 to TRBJ2-7; D is ambiguous. Trimming stripped 3 bases from V and 0 bases from J, with 9 bases between. This CDR3 has 13 residues. The germline V gene has CDR1 DFQATT and CDR2 SNEGSKA (reference sequence). CDR3 bases: TGCAGTGCTAGGGTATTTCTCTCCTACGAGCAGTACTTC. Its translation is CSARVFLSYEQYF.

This clonotype turned up a few times. The V and J genes are TRBV10-3 and TRBJ2-1; unclear D gene. Germline V gene lookup returns CDR1 ENHRY and CDR2 SYGVKD. CDR3 length: 13 residues. Trimming removed 5 bases at V and 5 bases at J, with 10 bases between. CDR3 coding DNA: TGTGCCATCAGTCCCGAAGGAAACAATGAGCAGTTCTTC. Translated, it gives CAISPEGNNEQFF.

The rearrangement uses TRBV21-1 and TRBJ2-2. TRBV21-1 is recorded as a pseudogene. The CDR3 totals 15 residues. The CDR3 sequence: CANSNTHVTTGELFF. CDR3 coding DNA: TGTGCCAACAGCAACACCCACGTCACCACCGGGGAGCTGTTTTTT.

This clonotype came up a few times. The chain couples TRBV7-2 to TRBJ2-2; D gene uncertain. Germline values: CDR1 SGHTA, CDR2 FQGNSA. The CDR3 covers 13 residues. Trimming pared 1 base from V and 7 bases from J, leaving 7 bases between. The CDR3 loop is CASSLVDGGELFF. CDR3 coding DNA: TGTGCCAGCAGCTTAGTGGATGGCGGGGAGCTGTTTTTT.

This clonotype appeared many times. The rearrangement uses TRBV5-1 and TRBJ2-5; tentative D call: TRBD2 (6 bases). Germline CDR1 SGHRS, CDR2 YFSETQ. V gave up 6 bases and J gave up 2 bases, with 20 bases separating them. The CDR3 is made up of 16 amino acids. CDR3 sequence (DNA): TGCGCCAGCATCTCACAGCTGGGTAGCGGACAAGAGACCCAGTACTTC. It is translated as CASISQLGSGQETQYF.

V and J are TRBV29-1 and TRBJ1-4, with D maybe TRBD1 (6 bases). Germline CDR1 SQVTM, CDR2 ANQGSEA. The CDR3 spans 13 residues. The ends were cut back, 6 bases at V and 3 bases at J, with 11 bases in the middle. CDR3 nucleotide sequence: TGCAGCGTCTGGGGGGGCTCTAATGAAAAACTGTTTTTT. Its translation: CSVWGGSNEKLFF.

The chain couples TRBV5-6 to TRBJ2-5, with TRBD1 matching 7 bases. The CDR3 extends over 15 amino acids. Unmatched junction bases numbered 2, after V lost 0 bases and J lost 0 bases. The germline V gene encodes CDR1 SGHDT and CDR2 YYEEEE. The CDR3 spells CASSLEGTDQETQYF. The CDR3 DNA follows: TGTGCCAGCAGCTTGGAGGGGACAGACCAAGAGACCCAGTACTTC.

The chain uses TRBV28 and TRBJ2-2; the match to TRBD1 covers 7 bases. CDR1 and CDR2 (germline): MDHEN, SYDVKM. V lost 3 bases to trimming and J lost 7 bases; unmatched junction nucleotides: 5. This CDR3 has 14 residues. The CDR3 protein is CASSLIQGYGELFF. DNA of the CDR3: TGTGCCAGCAGTTTGATACAGGGGTACGGGGAGCTGTTTTTT.

This clonotype has more than one count but fewer than ten. V gene TRBV20-1 combines with J gene TRBJ2-5; perhaps TRBD2 as D (6 bases). Trimming removed 4 bases at V and 5 bases at J, with 20 bases between. The CDR3 is made up of 15 amino acids. CDR1 and CDR2 from the germline V gene are DFQATT and SNEGSKA (reference sequence). Written as DNA, the CDR3 is TGCAGTGCTAAGCCCCTAGCGAGCCTTCCCGAGACCCAGTACTTC. This translates into CSAKPLASLPETQYF.

This clonotype was recorded a few times. The chain is built from TRBV5-1 and TRBJ2-3; no firm D call. Germline CDR1 and CDR2: SGHRS and YFSETQ. Trimming pared 5 bases from V and 1 base from J, leaving 5 bases between. The CDR3 extends over 12 amino acids. The CDR3: CASRSGTDTQYF. CDR3 bases: TGCGCCAGCAGATCCGGCACAGATACGCAGTATTTT.

This clonotype was observed a few times. The chain uses TRBV12-3 or TRBV12-4 and TRBJ1-1; D ambiguous. Trimming cost V 6 bases and J 1 base, with 9 bases left between them. This CDR3 spans 13 amino acids. The CDR3 nucleotides are TGTGCCAGCAGCTTTACAGCGAACACTGAAGCTTTCTTT. This sequence encodes CASSFTANTEAFF.

The chain links TRBV12-3 or TRBV12-4 to TRBJ2-4; unclear D gene. V was shortened by 1 base and J by 2 bases, with 6 bases between the two germline ends. CDR3 length: 14 amino acids. CDR3 in amino acids: CASSLGHTKNIQYF. In DNA, the CDR3 is TGTGCCAGCAGTTTAGGTCACACCAAAAACATTCAGTACTTC.

The chain links TRBV7-9 to TRBJ2-1, with TRBD2 as a possible D gene (5 bases). V was shortened by 5 bases and J by 2 bases, with 13 bases between the two germline ends. This CDR3 region has 15 residues. Germline V lookup: CDR1 SEHNR, CDR2 FQNEAQ (reference sequence). CDR3 residues: CASSPGPGAYNEQFF. The CDR3 DNA follows: TGTGCCAGCAGCCCCGGGCCCGGGGCCTACAATGAGCAGTTCTTC.

The J gene is TRBJ2-1, the V gene TRBV6-2 or TRBV6-3, with 7 bases identical to TRBD2. The CDR3 extends over 13 amino acids. V shed 4 bases and J 10 bases; nucleotides not matched to a gene: 7. Germline CDR1 is MNHEY and CDR2 is SVGEGT. The CDR3: CASSFPAGLEQFF. In DNA, the CDR3 is TGTGCCAGCAGTTTTCCAGCGGGGTTGGAGCAGTTCTTC.

The V gene is TRBV20-1, the J gene TRBJ1-1; D is unclear. Trimming stripped 6 bases from V and 1 base from J, with 15 bases between. Germline CDR1 reads DFQATT; CDR2 reads SNEGSKA (reference sequence). The CDR3 extends over 14 amino acids. Written as DNA, the CDR3 is TGCAGTGCCCCCACACCCCGGAGGAACACTGAAGCTTTCTTT. Its protein is CSAPTPRRNTEAFF.

In its sample, this clonotype was seen a few times. The chain carries TRBV7-2 and TRBJ2-7; the D gene is possibly TRBD2 (7 bases). V shed 5 bases and J shed 0 bases, with 17 bases lying between them. The germline V gene encodes CDR1 SGHTA and CDR2 FQGNSA. The CDR3 is made up of 16 amino acids. CDR3 in amino acids: CASSPAGDYFSYEQYF. The DNA of the CDR3 is TGTGCCAGCAGCCCCGCAGGGGACTACTTCTCCTACGAGCAGTACTTC. Looking up the rest from reference TRBV7-2 and TRBJ2-7 gives the full variable domain: GAGVSQSPSNKVTEKGKDVELRCDPISGHTALYWYRQSLGQGLEFLIYFQGNSAPDKSGLPSDRFSAERTGGSVSTLTIQRTQQEDSAVYLCASSPAGDYFSYEQYFGPGTRLTVT.

The V gene is TRBV2, the J gene TRBJ1-5; D unclear. The V end was cut by 2 bases, the J end by 1 base, with 9 bases between. Germline lookup yields CDR1 SNHLY and CDR2 FYNNEI. The CDR3 spans 15 residues. CDR3 in DNA: TGTGCCAGCAGTGAATGGAATAGAAGCAATCAGCCCCAGCATTTT. This translates into CASSEWNRSNQPQHF.

This sequence joins TRBV3-1 and TRBJ2-2; possible D gene TRBD1, 7 bases. V lost 2 bases, J lost 5 bases, and 12 bases lay in between. There are 15 residues in the CDR3. Germline values: CDR1 LGHDT, CDR2 YNNKEL (reference sequence). The CDR3 here is CASSQQGGPTGELFF. The CDR3 DNA reads as TGTGCCAGCAGCCAACAGGGGGGCCCGACCGGGGAGCTGTTTTTT.